What follows is one T cell receptor beta chain and its context. Its target is unknown. This sample is part of a study of post-analysis software for immune sequencing data. Study-wide points: Roughly 5 TRBV segments were significantly more frequent in patients than in controls. TRBV5-6, TRBV5-1 and TRBV20-1 were among these segments. Normalized Chao1 diversity was significantly reduced in patients versus controls.

With 6 bases clipped from V and 4 bases from J, the junction kept 8 bases outside the gene matches. CDR3 length: 17 amino acids. Germline V lookup: CDR1 MGHDK, CDR2 SYGVNS. Libraries were made from TCR beta cDNA, and they carried unique molecular identifiers. TCRdb reanalysed the PCR reads using MiXCR and keeps one entry per CDR3 protein. Of 600,000 to 700,000 distinct CDR3 sequences in the sample, 55% to 60% are singletons; the top ten hold 10% to 12%. V is TRBV25-1 and J is TRBJ2-1; TRBD2 aligns across 14 bases. The sequence derives from a girl aged 2 to 10 with multiple sclerosis. Sequenced input: blood. CDR3 residues: CASRKTSGGAGYNEQFF. The CDR3 DNA reads TGTGCCAGCAGAAAGACTAGCGGGGGGGCGGGTTACAATGAGCAGTTCTTC.